The 29 T cell receptor beta chains given below trace back to one sample, sequenced in a study of blood T cell repertoires in COVID-19. TCRdb keeps only in-frame clones here, not all; method: immunoSEQ multiplex PCR. The repertoire holds some 39,000 clones, with around three quarters as singletons. The sample consisted of peripheral blood. The receptors here all came from an elderly man with acute or convalescent COVID-19.

CDR3 residues: CASSDLGPYEQYF. The CDR3 DNA follows: TGTGCCAGCAGTGACCTCGGTCCCTACGAGCAGTACTTC. V gene TRBV6-1 combines with J gene TRBJ2-7; D gene uncertain. Germline V gene lookup returns CDR1 MNHNS and CDR2 SASEGT. V was cut by 3 bases and J by 2 bases, with 8 bases left in between. The CDR3 is made up of 13 amino acids.

This clone was picked up one time. The genes are TRBV7-2 and TRBJ2-1, with 11 bases lining up with TRBD2. The J segment lost 7 bases and the V segment lost 1 base, leaving 9 bases of the junction unmatched. Germline CDR1 and CDR2: SGHTA and FQGNSA. The CDR3 is made up of 17 amino acids. In DNA, the CDR3 is TGTGCCAGCAGCTTAGTGGCCCCTAGCGGGAGGTGGAATGAGCAGTTCTTC. Its protein is CASSLVAPSGRWNEQFF.

The chain recombines TRBV4-2 with TRBJ1-5; the D is unclear. The CDR3 length is 15 residues. V gave up 4 bases and J gave up 0 bases, with 10 bases separating them. Germline-derived CDR1 and CDR2 are LGHNA and YNFKEQ. The CDR3 nucleotides are TGTGCCAGCAGCCTCCAGGCAGATAGCAATCAGCCCCAGCATTTT. Translation gives CASSLQADSNQPQHF.

The rearrangement uses TRBV19 and TRBJ1-1, with D tentatively TRBD1 (5 bases). V was clipped by 7 bases and J by 3 bases, with 12 bases between them. Germline V CDR1 and CDR2: LNHDA, SQIVND (reference sequence). This CDR3 has 13 residues. CDR3 nucleotides: TGTGCCAGTAAGAATTGGGGGGACACTGAAGCTTTCTTT. The encoded protein is CASKNWGDTEAFF.

The genes are TRBV11-2 and TRBJ2-1; maybe TRBD2 (7 bases). Germline lookup yields CDR1 SGHAT and CDR2 FQNNGV. The CDR3 spans 14 residues. V lost 4 bases, J lost 6 bases, and 13 bases lay in between. CDR3 bases: TGTGCCAGCAGCTGGGGGGGGCGCCCCAATGAGCAGTTCTTC. Translating it yields CASSWGGRPNEQFF.

V and J are TRBV6-6 and TRBJ1-6, with 7 nucleotides matching TRBD1. Per the germline V gene, CDR1 is MNHNY and CDR2 is SVGAGI (reference sequence). Unmatched junction bases numbered 3, after V lost 8 bases and J lost 8 bases. The CDR3 is 12 residues long. Here the CDR3 DNA reads TGTGCCAGCGGGACAGTAGATTCACCCCTCCACTTT. Translation gives CASGTVDSPLHF.

A word on this clone: Here the CDR3 omits its conserved ending phenylalanine or tryptophan, so a read error is the likely source. Because the CDR3's place on the DNA is in doubt, the DNA is left out and the CDR3 is given as listed by TCRdb. This chain connects TRBV24-1 to TRBJ2-7; the table's D call, TRBD1, has no DNA check behind it. The CDR3 extends over 13 residues, inclusive of both ends. CDR1 KGHDR and CDR2 SFDVKD come from the germline V gene. CDR3 amino acids: CATSVQGYLRAVL.

This chain links TRBV9 with TRBJ1-3; 9 bases are a match to TRBD1. V trimming: 4 bases; J trimming: 5 bases; junction bases outside the gene matches: 7. Germline values: CDR1 SGDLS, CDR2 YYNGEE. The CDR3 extends over 15 amino acids. The CDR3 sequence: CASSKTGQGRNTIYF. CDR3 bases: TGTGCCAGCAGCAAGACCGGACAGGGGAGAAACACCATATATTTT.

V usage is TRBV14 and J usage is TRBJ2-7, with D hard to call. The V and J ends lost 4 bases and 7 bases respectively, with 17 bases between them. Looked up from germline, CDR1 is SGHDN and CDR2 is FVKESK. The CDR3 spans 14 residues. The CDR3 spells CASSLKLAPREQYF. The CDR3 DNA is TGTGCCAGCAGCCTCAAACTGGCACCGCGGGAGCAGTACTTC.

V and J are TRBV28 and TRBJ2-7, with D possibly being TRBD1 (5 bases). Trimming cost V 3 bases and J 4 bases, with 13 bases left between them. The CDR3 contains 14 residues. Germline CDR1 and CDR2: MDHEN and SYDVKM. The DNA of the CDR3 is TGTGCCAGCAGTTTCCTTACCCAGGGATACGAGCAGTACTTC. It encodes CASSFLTQGYEQYF.

The genes are TRBV18 and TRBJ2-1; 9 positions agree with TRBD1. The CDR3 consists of 15 residues. V lost 0 bases and J lost 6; bases outside the gene matches: 3. Germline CDR1 reads KGHSH; CDR2 reads LQKENI. The CDR3 spells CASSPPRTGANEQFF. In DNA, the CDR3 is TGTGCCAGCTCACCACCGCGGACAGGGGCCAATGAGCAGTTCTTC.

This clone was observed a single time. The chain links TRBV6-5 to TRBJ1-1; 8 positions match TRBD1. Germline lookup yields CDR1 MNHEY and CDR2 SVGAGI. V trimming: 4 bases; J trimming: 6 bases; junction bases outside the gene matches: 7. CDR3 length equals 14 residues. As DNA, the CDR3 is TGTGCCAGCAGTTTCAGGGGGCTAAGCTCTGAAGCTTTCTTT. Protein product: CASSFRGLSSEAFF.

The genes are TRBV19 and TRBJ1-4; D is undetermined. Germline assignment: CDR1 LNHDA and CDR2 SQIVND (reference sequence). Trimming removed 7 bases from V and 0 bases from J, with 15 bases in between. The CDR3 length is 16 residues. CDR3 nucleotides: TGTGCCAGTACCAGATTCCCCAGTGCAACTAATGAAAAACTGTTTTTT. The encoded protein is CASTRFPSATNEKLFF.

This clone has only one observation. V is TRBV3-1 (or the pseudogene TRBV3-2) and J is TRBJ1-1; 8 bases match TRBD1. The CDR3 loop spans 14 amino acids. V lost 4 bases to trimming and J lost 12 bases; unmatched junction nucleotides: 13. Germline assignment: CDR1 LGHDT and CDR2 YNNKEL (reference sequence). The CDR3 loop is CASSPRDRLGETFF. CDR3 DNA sequence: TGTGCCAGCAGCCCCCGGGACAGGTTGGGGGAGACTTTCTTT.

This chain joins TRBV28 and TRBJ1-1; 8 bases fit TRBD1. The CDR3 contains 15 residues. With V trimmed by 5 bases and J by 6 bases, 11 bases remained unmatched. Germline V gives CDR1 MDHEN, CDR2 SYDVKM. As DNA, the CDR3 is TGTGCCAGCAGTCCCGGACAGGGCTTTCCCCCTGAAGCTTTCTTT. Translated: CASSPGQGFPPEAFF.

This rearrangement joins TRBV7-3 to TRBJ2-1; TRBD2 agrees at 7 bases. Trimming at V came to 5 bases and at J to 4 bases, leaving 11 bases not matched to a gene. The CDR3 runs to 16 residues. Germline V CDR1 and CDR2: SGHTA, FQGTGA. CDR3: CASSPLGEGMYNEQFF. The CDR3, as DNA: TGTGCCAGCAGCCCCCTAGGGGAGGGTATGTACAATGAGCAGTTCTTC.

The chain is built from TRBV7-2 and TRBJ1-2, with 8 nucleotides matching TRBD1. Germline assignment: CDR1 SGHTA and CDR2 FQGNSA. This CDR3 region has 19 residues. V lost 2 bases and J lost 0; bases outside the gene matches: 14. CDR3 nucleotide sequence: TGTGCCAGCAGCTTAACGGCAGGGGGCACGAGTATGGCTAACTATGGCTACACCTTC. Its translation: CASSLTAGGTSMANYGYTF.

This chain connects TRBV7-2 to TRBJ2-1; D perhaps matches TRBD2 (6 bases). V shed 3 bases and J shed 9 bases, with 9 bases lying between them. Germline V gene lookup returns CDR1 SGHTA and CDR2 FQGNSA. This CDR3 region has 12 residues. The CDR3 sequence: CASSFPAGEQFF. The CDR3 region has the DNA TGTGCCAGCAGCTTCCCAGCGGGTGAGCAGTTCTTC. Drawing the rest from reference TRBV7-2 and TRBJ2-1, the complete variable domain is GAGVSQSPSNKVTEKGKDVELRCDPISGHTALYWYRQSLGQGLEFLIYFQGNSAPDKSGLPSDRFSAERTGGSVSTLTIQRTQQEDSAVYLCASSFPAGEQFFGPGTRLTVL.

The chain recombines TRBV12-5 with TRBJ2-5; 7 bases agree with TRBD1. The CDR3 is made up of 15 amino acids. Germline loops: CDR1 LGHNT, CDR2 FRNRAP. The junction had 12 bases not matched to a gene; V was cut back by 1 base and J by 10 bases. CDR3 in DNA: TGTGCTAGTGGTTTGGGGACAGGTTCCAGAACGGTCCAGTACTTC. It is translated as CASGLGTGSRTVQYF.

This chain links TRBV28 with TRBJ2-7, with 7 bases fitting TRBD2. Trimming removed 6 bases from V and 6 bases from J; junction bases left unmatched: 8. Germline assignment: CDR1 MDHEN and CDR2 SYDVKM. This CDR3 contains 13 residues. The CDR3 is CASRWGGVVEQYF. The CDR3 DNA reads as TGTGCCAGCAGGTGGGGGGGGGTCGTCGAGCAGTACTTC.

This clone was seen once. The chain uses TRBV4-2 and TRBJ2-1; 8 bases are a match to TRBD2. V was pared by 3 bases and J by 4 bases, with 5 bases of the junction left unmatched. CDR1 and CDR2 (germline): LGHNA, YNFKEQ. This CDR3 is 15 amino acids long. CDR3 loop: CASSQELAGYNEQFF. The DNA of the CDR3 is TGTGCCAGCAGCCAGGAATTAGCGGGATACAATGAGCAGTTCTTC.

The chain combines TRBV10-3 with TRBJ1-2; maybe TRBD1 (5 bases). This CDR3 has 11 amino acids. Deletions cut 11 bases from V and 11 bases from J, with 18 bases between. The germline gives CDR1 ENHRY, CDR2 SYGVKD. CDR3 coding DNA: TGTGCCTCACGGGCAGGGAAAGGGTACACCTTC. Translated, it gives CASRAGKGYTF.

V is TRBV3-1 (or the pseudogene TRBV3-2) and J is TRBJ2-7; 7 bases are a match to TRBD2. CDR1 and CDR2 from the germline V gene are LGHDT and YNNKEL (reference sequence). The CDR3 loop spans 14 amino acids. With V trimmed by 3 bases and J by 5 bases, 7 bases remained unmatched. The CDR3 DNA follows: TGTGCCAGCAGCCACTCGACTAGCCGCGACGAGCAGTACTTC. This encodes CASSHSTSRDEQYF.

This clone appeared a few times. The chain joins TRBV18 to TRBJ1-5; D unclear. V lost 4 bases and J lost 0, with 13 bases in between. The CDR3 sequence is 16 residues long. Germline V CDR1 and CDR2: KGHSH, LQKENI. CDR3 sequence (DNA): TGTGCCAGCTCACTCACTCCCGGGTATAGCAATCAGCCCCAGCATTTT. Protein sequence: CASSLTPGYSNQPQHF.

The chain links TRBV6-5 to TRBJ1-6; D gene ambiguous. Trimming shortened V by 4 bases and J by 12 bases, and 13 bases separated the two germline ends. The CDR3 totals 13 residues. Germline V lookup: CDR1 MNHEY, CDR2 SVGAGI. CDR3 region: CASSSYSFQPLHF. The CDR3 bases are TGTGCCAGCAGTTCCTACAGTTTTCAACCCCTCCACTTT.

This clone has only a few counts. The V and J genes are TRBV20-1 and TRBJ1-2, with 8 positions matching TRBD1. The germline V gene has CDR1 DFQATT and CDR2 SNEGSKA (reference sequence). This CDR3 has 12 amino acids. Losses at the gene ends were 3 bases for V and 7 bases for J; bases not matched to a gene: 4. CDR3 loop: CSASQGASGYTF. The DNA of the CDR3 is TGCAGTGCTAGTCAGGGGGCGAGTGGCTACACCTTC.

The rearrangement links TRBV5-6 to TRBJ1-2, with 7 bases identical to TRBD1. J lost 6 bases, V lost 4 bases, and 6 bases had no gene match. Germline loops: CDR1 SGHDT, CDR2 YYEEEE. This CDR3 comprises 13 residues. CDR3 residues: CASSGMTGNGYTF. CDR3 DNA sequence: TGTGCCAGCAGCGGAATGACAGGGAATGGCTACACCTTC.

This chain links TRBV5-4 with TRBJ1-2; D is uncertain. CDR1 is SGHNT and CDR2 is YYREEE in the germline V gene (reference sequence). This CDR3 is built from 14 residues. Trimming shortened V by 0 bases and J by 7 bases, and 13 bases separated the two germline ends. The CDR3 reads CASSLELGGFGYTF. CDR3 coding DNA: TGTGCCAGCAGCTTGGAGTTGGGAGGGTTTGGCTACACCTTC.

The rearrangement joins TRBV4-1 to TRBJ2-7; 10 bases are a match to TRBD1. Losses at the gene ends were 3 bases for V and 0 bases for J; bases not matched to a gene: 8. CDR3 length: 17 residues. Germline-derived CDR1 and CDR2 are MGHRA and YSYEKL. CDR3 sequence reads: CASSQTPGQGLSYEQYF. CDR3 nucleotide sequence: TGCGCCAGCAGCCAGACCCCGGGACAGGGGCTCTCCTACGAGCAGTACTTC.